The clone carrying this T cell receptor beta chain was observed a few times. The data belong to a study of patients and donors after allogeneic stem cell transplantation. Germline V gives CDR1 KGHSH, CDR2 LQKENI. This CDR3 contains 16 residues. J was trimmed by 3 bases and V by 0 bases; bases with no gene match: 2. TCRdb re-analysed the RT-PCR reads in MiXCR, keeping a single row per CDR3 protein. The table records approximately 430,000 distinct CDR3 sequences, under 20% of them present only once. The chain carries TRBV18 and TRBJ2-7; 13 bases are a match to TRBD2. This clonotype was sampled from a human donor who was either an allogeneic HSCT recipient or a stem cell or donor lymphocyte infusion donor (not recorded which). It is not recorded whose cells these are; they may come from a transplant donor. The specimen was blood, either unsorted or a sorted T cell fraction (not recorded which). CDR3 sequence (DNA): TGTGCCAGCTCACCACCGGGACTAGCGGGATGCTACGAGCAGTACTTC. It translates to CASSPPGLAGCYEQYF.